This T cell receptor beta chain was identified during a study of PD-1 blockade in classical Hodgkin lymphoma. Study-level points and caveats: A reduction in baseline TCR diversity was reportedly seen in newly diagnosed patients relative to healthy donors.

Turning to this clone: What it binds is unknown. Other DNA sequences of this sample code for an identical CDR3.

Trimming pared 2 bases from V and 5 bases from J, leaving 0 bases between. Germline CDR1 is MNHNS and CDR2 is SASEGT. The CDR3 has 11 amino acids. Brentuximab vedotin exposure varied, and every patient relapsed after autologous stem cell transplantation. Some clones are missing from TCRdb's copy, which holds only in-frame ones; the method was immunoSEQ multiplex PCR. The sample consists of around 34,000 clones, less than 85% of them appearing once. The chain joins TRBV6-1 to TRBJ1-4; D is undetermined. Sequencing was performed on peripheral blood mononuclear cells (PBMCs), taken before the second cycle of nivolumab. The source is a human donor with classical Hodgkin lymphoma. CDR3 DNA: TGTGCCAGCAGTGAAAATGAAAAACTGTTTTTT. It is translated as CASSENEKLFF.